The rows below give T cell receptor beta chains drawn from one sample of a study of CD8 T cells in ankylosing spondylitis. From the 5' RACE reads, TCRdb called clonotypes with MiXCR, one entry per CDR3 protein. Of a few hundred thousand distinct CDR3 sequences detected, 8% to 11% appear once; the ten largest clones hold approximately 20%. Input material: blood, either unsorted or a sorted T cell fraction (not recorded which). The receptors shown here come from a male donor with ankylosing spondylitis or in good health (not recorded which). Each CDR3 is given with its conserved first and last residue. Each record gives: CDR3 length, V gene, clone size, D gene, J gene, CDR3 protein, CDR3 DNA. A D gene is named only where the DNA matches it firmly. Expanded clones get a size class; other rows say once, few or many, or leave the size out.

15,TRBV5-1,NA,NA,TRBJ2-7,CASSGGPGEAYEQYF,TGCGCCAGCAGCGGGGGACCCGGAGAAGCTTACGAGCAGTACTTC
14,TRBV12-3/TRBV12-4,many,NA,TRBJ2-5,CASSLSAAQETQYF,TGTGCCAGCAGTTTATCAGCGGCCCAAGAGACCCAGTACTTC
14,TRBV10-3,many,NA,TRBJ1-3,CAIKSPPDRNTIYF,TGTGCCATCAAAAGCCCCCCTGACCGAAACACCATATATTTT
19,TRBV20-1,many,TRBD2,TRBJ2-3,CSASLPGGSSGGLPDTQYF,TGCAGTGCTAGTCTTCCCGGCGGTTCTAGCGGGGGGTTACCAGATACGCAGTATTTT
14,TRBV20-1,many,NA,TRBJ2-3,CSARRQDSTDTQYF,TGCAGTGCTAGGCGGCAAGATAGCACAGATACGCAGTATTTT
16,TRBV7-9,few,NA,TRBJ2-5,CASSSGSGATQETQYF,TGTGCCAGCAGCTCGGGGTCAGGGGCTACCCAAGAGACCCAGTACTTC
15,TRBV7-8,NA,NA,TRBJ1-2,CASSLQSTVNYGYTF,TGTGCCAGCAGCTTACAATCGACAGTAAACTATGGCTACACCTTC
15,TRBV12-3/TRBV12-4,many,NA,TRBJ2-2,CASSLSTKNTGELFF,TGTGCCAGCAGTTTAAGTACGAAGAACACCGGGGAGCTGTTTTTT
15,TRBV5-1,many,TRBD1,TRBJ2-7,CASSLARDSNYEQYF,TGCGCCAGCAGCTTGGCCCGGGACAGTAACTACGAGCAGTACTTC
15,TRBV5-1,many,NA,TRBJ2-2,CASSGRTANTGELFF,TGCGCCAGCAGCGGCAGGACAGCGAACACCGGGGAGCTGTTTTTT
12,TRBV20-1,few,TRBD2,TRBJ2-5,CSAAGVGETQYF,TGCAGTGCCGCGGGGGTCGGGGAGACCCAGTACTTC
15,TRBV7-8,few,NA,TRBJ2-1,CASTPWGPSYNEQFF,TGTGCCAGCACCCCGTGGGGGCCCTCCTACAATGAGCAGTTCTTC
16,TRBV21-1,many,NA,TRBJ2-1,CASSSRGGHSYNEQFF,TGTGCCAGCAGCTCCAGGGGGGGACATTCCTACAATGAGCAGTTCTTC
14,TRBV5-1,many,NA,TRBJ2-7,CASSLTVTASEQYF,TGCGCCAGCAGCTTGACGGTGACGGCCTCCGAGCAGTACTTC
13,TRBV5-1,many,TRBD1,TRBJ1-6,CASRQGEDSPLHF,TGCGCCAGCAGACAGGGGGAAGACTCACCCCTCCACTTT
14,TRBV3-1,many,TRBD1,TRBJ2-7,CASSQGQGADEQYF,TGTGCCAGCAGCCAGGGACAGGGGGCGGACGAGCAGTACTTC
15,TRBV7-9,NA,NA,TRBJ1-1,CASSLFGTGDTEAFF,TGTGCCAGCAGCTTATTTGGGACGGGAGACACTGAAGCTTTCTTT
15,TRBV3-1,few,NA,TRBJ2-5,CASSQDWGSQETQYF,TGTGCCAGCAGCCAAGATTGGGGGAGTCAAGAGACCCAGTACTTC
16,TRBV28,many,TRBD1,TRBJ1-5,CASSFPRDRVNQPQHF,TGTGCCAGCAGTTTCCCCCGGGACAGGGTCAATCAGCCCCAGCATTTT
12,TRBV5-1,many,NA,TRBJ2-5,CASSYWRETQYF,TGCGCCAGCAGCTATTGGCGGGAGACCCAGTACTTC
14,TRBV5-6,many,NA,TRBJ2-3,CASSLRQGTDTQYF,TGTGCCAGCAGCCTAAGACAGGGCACAGATACGCAGTATTTT
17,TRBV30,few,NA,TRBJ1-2,CAWRRERGGLGRYGYTF,TGTGCCTGGAGAAGGGAGCGGGGGGGACTCGGCCGCTATGGCTACACCTTC
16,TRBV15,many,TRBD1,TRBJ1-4,CATSRSLGTGNEKLFF,TGTGCCACCAGCCGATCCCTCGGGACAGGGAATGAAAAACTGTTTTTT
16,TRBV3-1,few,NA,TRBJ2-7,CASSRAGAGRSYEQYF,TGTGCCAGCAGCAGAGCCGGGGCAGGGAGGTCCTACGAGCAGTACTTC
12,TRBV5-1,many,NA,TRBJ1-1,CASSYSGTEAFF,TGCGCCAGCAGCTATTCGGGCACTGAAGCTTTCTTT
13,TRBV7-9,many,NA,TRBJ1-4,CASSLAQGEKLFF,TGTGCCAGCAGCTTAGCACAGGGAGAAAAACTGTTTTTT
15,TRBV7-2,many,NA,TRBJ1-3,CASSLSLEFGNTIYF,TGTGCCAGCAGCTTAAGCCTCGAATTTGGAAACACCATATATTTT
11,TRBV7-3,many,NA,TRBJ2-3,CASAEGDTQYF,TGTGCCAGCGCGGAGGGGGATACGCAGTATTTT
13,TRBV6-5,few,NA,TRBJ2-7,CASSYILGAGQYF,TGTGCCAGCAGTTACATTCTCGGAGCGGGGCAGTACTTC
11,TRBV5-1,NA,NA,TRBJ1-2,CASSIDRSYTF,TGCGCCAGCAGCATTGACAGAAGCTACACCTTC
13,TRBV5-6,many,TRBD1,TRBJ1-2,CASSLDRGRGYTF,TGTGCCAGCAGCTTGGACAGGGGCCGTGGCTACACCTTC
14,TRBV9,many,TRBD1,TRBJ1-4,CASSPRTGVEKLFF,TGTGCCAGCAGCCCGCGGACAGGCGTTGAAAAACTGTTTTTT
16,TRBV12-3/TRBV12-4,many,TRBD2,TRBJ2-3,CASSLSLAGNTDTQYF,TGTGCCAGCAGCCTCAGTCTAGCGGGGAACACAGATACGCAGTATTTT
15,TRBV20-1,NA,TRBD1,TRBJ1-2,CSARDPRTGNYGYTF,TGCAGTGCTAGAGATCCTAGGACAGGGAACTATGGCTACACCTTC
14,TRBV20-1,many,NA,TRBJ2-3,CSVPTDLSTDTQYF,TGCAGTGTCCCGACAGACCTAAGCACAGATACGCAGTATTTT
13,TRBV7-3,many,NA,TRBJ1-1,CASSLLPTAEAFF,TGTGCCAGCAGCTTATTACCCACCGCTGAAGCTTTCTTT
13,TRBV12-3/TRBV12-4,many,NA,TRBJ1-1,CASSWAAGTEAFF,TGTGCCAGCAGTTGGGCCGCGGGCACTGAAGCTTTCTTT
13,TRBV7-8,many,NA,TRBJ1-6,CASAADGQSPLHF,TGTGCCAGCGCGGCGGACGGTCAATCACCCCTCCACTTT
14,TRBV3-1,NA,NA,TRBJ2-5,CASSPAGIQETQYF,TGTGCCAGCAGTCCAGCGGGTATCCAAGAGACCCAGTACTTC
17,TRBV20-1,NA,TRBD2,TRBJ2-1,CSARVSGGEPSYNEQFF,TGCAGTGCTAGAGTTAGCGGGGGGGAGCCCTCCTACAATGAGCAGTTCTTC
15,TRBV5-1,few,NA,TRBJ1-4,CASSLWAGTNEKLFF,TGCGCCAGCAGCTTGTGGGCAGGGACTAATGAAAAACTGTTTTTT
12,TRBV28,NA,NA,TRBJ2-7,CASSWASYEQYF,TGTGCCAGCAGTTGGGCGTCCTACGAGCAGTACTTC
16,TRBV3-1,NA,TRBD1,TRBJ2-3,CASSLKTRGRTDTQYF,TGTGCCAGCAGCCTGAAAACCAGGGGGCGAACAGATACGCAGTATTTT
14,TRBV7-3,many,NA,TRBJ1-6,CASSYGREGSPLHF,TGTGCCAGCAGCTACGGCAGGGAAGGCTCACCCCTCCACTTT
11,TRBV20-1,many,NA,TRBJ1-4,CSAPRTGKLFF,TGCAGTGCTCCTCGGACGGGAAAACTGTTTTTT
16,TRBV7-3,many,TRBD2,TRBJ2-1,CASSLSGGSSYNEQFF,TGTGCCAGCAGCTTAAGCGGGGGGTCCTCCTACAATGAGCAGTTCTTC
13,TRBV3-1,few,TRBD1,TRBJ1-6,CASTHRGNSPLHF,TGTGCCAGCACACACAGGGGAAATTCACCCCTCCACTTT
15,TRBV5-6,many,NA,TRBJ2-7,CASSSGEAGSYEQYF,TGTGCCAGCAGCTCCGGAGAAGCGGGCTCCTACGAGCAGTACTTC
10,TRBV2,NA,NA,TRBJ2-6,CASSGSVLTF,TGTGCCAGCAGCGGCTCTGTCCTGACTTTC
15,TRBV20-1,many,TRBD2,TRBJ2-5,CSAPTSRQTEETQYF,TGCAGTGCTCCGACTAGCAGACAGACCGAAGAGACCCAGTACTTC
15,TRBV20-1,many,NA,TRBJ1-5,CSARAPGGPNQPQHF,TGCAGTGCTAGAGCCCCCGGGGGCCCCAATCAGCCCCAGCATTTT
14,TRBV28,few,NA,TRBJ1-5,CASSLWGRNQPQHF,TGTGCCAGCAGTTTATGGGGTAGGAATCAGCCCCAGCATTTT
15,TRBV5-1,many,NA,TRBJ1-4,CASSLGTTGHEKLFF,TGCGCCAGCAGCTTGGGGACAACGGGCCATGAAAAACTGTTTTTT
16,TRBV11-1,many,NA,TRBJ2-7,CASSLALSRPSYEQYF,TGTGCCAGCAGCTTAGCGCTTTCCAGGCCCTCCTACGAGCAGTACTTC